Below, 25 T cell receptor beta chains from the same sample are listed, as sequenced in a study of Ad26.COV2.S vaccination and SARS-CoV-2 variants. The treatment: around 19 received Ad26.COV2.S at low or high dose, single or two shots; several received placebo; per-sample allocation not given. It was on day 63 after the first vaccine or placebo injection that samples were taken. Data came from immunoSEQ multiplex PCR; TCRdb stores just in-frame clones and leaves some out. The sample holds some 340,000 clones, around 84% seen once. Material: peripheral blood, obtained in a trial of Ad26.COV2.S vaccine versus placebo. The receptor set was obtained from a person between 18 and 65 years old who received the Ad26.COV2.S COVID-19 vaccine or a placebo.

This chain's CDR3 is CASSQDRGGGYTF. CDR3 DNA sequence: TGCGCCAGCAGCCAAGACCGGGGAGGCGGCTACACCTTC. The chain has TRBV4-3 and TRBJ1-2; D gene ambiguous. The V gene lost 0 bases and the J gene lost 8 bases, with 10 bases spanning the gap. Germline V gene sequence: CDR1 LGHNA, CDR2 YSLEER. The CDR3 spans 13 residues.

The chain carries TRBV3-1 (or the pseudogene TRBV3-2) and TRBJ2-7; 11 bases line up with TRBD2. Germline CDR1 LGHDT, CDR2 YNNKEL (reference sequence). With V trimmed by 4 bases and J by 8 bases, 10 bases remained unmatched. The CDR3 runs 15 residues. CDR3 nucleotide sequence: TGTGCCAGCAGCCCCGATAGCGGGGGGGCCCCCCAGCAGTACTTC. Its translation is CASSPDSGGAPQQYF.

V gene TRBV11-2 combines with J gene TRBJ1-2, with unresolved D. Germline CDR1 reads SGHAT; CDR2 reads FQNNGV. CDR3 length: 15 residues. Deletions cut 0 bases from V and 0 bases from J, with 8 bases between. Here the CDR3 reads CASSLEPTSNYGYTF. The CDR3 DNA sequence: TGTGCCAGCAGCTTAGAACCTACTTCTAACTATGGCTACACCTTC.

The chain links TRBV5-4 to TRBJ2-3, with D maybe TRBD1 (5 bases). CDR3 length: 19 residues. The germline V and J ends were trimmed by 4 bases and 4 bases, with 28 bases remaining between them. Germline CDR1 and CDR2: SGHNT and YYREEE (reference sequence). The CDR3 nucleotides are TGTGCCAGCAGCCCCATACCAAGACCGGGTCTCCAGGGCGCAGATACGCAGTATTTT. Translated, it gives CASSPIPRPGLQGADTQYF.

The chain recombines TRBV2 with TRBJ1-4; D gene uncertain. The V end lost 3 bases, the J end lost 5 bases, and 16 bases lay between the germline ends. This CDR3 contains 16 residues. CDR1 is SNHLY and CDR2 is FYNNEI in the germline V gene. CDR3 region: CASSDKGRLENEKLFF. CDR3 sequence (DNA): TGTGCCAGCAGTGACAAAGGCAGGCTCGAGAATGAAAAACTGTTTTTT.

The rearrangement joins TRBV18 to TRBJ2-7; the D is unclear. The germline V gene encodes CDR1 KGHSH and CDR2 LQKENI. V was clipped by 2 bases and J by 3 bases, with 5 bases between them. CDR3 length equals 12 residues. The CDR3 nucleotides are TGTGCCAGCTCACCAAATGGCTACGAGCAGTACTTC. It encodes CASSPNGYEQYF.

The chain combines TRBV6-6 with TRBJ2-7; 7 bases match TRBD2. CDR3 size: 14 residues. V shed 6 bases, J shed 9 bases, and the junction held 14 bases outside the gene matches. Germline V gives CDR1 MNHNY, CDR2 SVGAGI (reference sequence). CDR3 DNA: TGTGCCAGCAGCTACCTCGGGACTGGGGGGGGGCAGTACTTC. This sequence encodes CASSYLGTGGGQYF.

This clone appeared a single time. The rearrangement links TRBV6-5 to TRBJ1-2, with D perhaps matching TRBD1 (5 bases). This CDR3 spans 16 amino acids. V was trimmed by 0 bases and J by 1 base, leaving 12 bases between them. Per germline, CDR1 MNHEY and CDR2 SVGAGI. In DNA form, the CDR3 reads TGTGCCAGCAGTTACTCCGGGGGACGATATAACTATGGCTACACCTTC. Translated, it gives CASSYSGGRYNYGYTF.

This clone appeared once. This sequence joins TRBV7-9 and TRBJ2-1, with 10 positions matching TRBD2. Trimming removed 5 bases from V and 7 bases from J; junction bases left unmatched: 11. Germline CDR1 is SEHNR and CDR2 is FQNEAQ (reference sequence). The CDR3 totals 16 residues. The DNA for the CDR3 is TGTGCCAGCAGCCACAGTCTAGCGGGGGTAGGTAATGAGCAGTTCTTC. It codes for CASSHSLAGVGNEQFF.

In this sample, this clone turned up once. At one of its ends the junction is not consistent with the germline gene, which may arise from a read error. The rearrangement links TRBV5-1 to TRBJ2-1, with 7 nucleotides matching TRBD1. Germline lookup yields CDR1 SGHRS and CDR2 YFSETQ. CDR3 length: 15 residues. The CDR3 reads CASSLTGVPYHEQFF. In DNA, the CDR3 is TGCGCCAGCAGCTTAACAGGGGTACCCTACCATGAGCAGTTCTTC. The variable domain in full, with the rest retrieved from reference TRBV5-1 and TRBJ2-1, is KAGVTQTPRYLIKTRGQQVTLSCSPISGHRSVSWYQQTPGQGLQFLFEYFSETQRNKGNFPGRFSGRQFSNSRSEMNVSTLELGDSALYLCASSLTGVPYHEQFFGPGTRLTVL.

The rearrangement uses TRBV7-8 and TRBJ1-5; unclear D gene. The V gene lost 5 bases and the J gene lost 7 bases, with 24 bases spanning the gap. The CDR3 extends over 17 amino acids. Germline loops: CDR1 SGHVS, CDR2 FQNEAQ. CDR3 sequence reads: CASSLRGRATIGQPQHF. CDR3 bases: TGTGCCAGCAGCCTAAGAGGGAGGGCGACGATTGGGCAGCCCCAGCATTTT.

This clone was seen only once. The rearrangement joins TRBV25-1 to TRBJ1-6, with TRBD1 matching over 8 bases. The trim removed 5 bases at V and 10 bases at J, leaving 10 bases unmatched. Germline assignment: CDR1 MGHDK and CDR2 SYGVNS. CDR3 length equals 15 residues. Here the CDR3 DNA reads TGTGCCAGCAGTTTAGGACAGGGTAAAGGCTCACCCCTCCACTTT. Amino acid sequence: CASSLGQGKGSPLHF.

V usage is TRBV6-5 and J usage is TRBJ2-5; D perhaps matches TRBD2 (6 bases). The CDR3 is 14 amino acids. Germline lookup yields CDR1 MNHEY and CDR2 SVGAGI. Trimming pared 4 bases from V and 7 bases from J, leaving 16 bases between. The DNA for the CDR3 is TGTGCCAGCAGTTCCCCGGGGACTGGGGGGACCCAGTACTTC. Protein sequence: CASSSPGTGGTQYF.

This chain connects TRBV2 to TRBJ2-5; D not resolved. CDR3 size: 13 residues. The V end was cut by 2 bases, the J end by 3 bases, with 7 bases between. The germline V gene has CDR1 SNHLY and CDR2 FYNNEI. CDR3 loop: CASSENSEETQYF. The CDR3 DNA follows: TGTGCCAGCAGTGAAAACTCAGAAGAGACCCAGTACTTC. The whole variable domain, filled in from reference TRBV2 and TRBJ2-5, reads EPEVTQTPSHQVTQMGQEVILRCVPISNHLYFYWYRQILGQKVEFLVSFYNNEISEKSEIFDDQFSVERPDGSNFTLKIRSTKLEDSAMYFCASSENSEETQYFGPGTRLLVL.

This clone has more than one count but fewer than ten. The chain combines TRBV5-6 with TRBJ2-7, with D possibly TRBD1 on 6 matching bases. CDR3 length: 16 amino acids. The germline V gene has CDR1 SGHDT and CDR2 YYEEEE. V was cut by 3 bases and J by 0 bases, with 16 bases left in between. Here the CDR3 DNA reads TGTGCCAGCAGCTCCTTCTGGACAGCGATCTCCTACGAGCAGTACTTC. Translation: CASSSFWTAISYEQYF.

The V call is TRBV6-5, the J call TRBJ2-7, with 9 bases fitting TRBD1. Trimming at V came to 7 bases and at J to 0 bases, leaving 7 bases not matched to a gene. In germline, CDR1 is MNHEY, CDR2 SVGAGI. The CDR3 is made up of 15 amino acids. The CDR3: CASKLQGAGSYEQYF. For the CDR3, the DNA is TGTGCCAGCAAATTACAGGGGGCCGGCTCCTACGAGCAGTACTTC.

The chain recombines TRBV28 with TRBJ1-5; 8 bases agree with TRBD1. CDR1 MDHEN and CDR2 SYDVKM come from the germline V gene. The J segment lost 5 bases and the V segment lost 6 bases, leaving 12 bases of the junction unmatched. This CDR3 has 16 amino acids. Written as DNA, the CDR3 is TGTGCCAGCAGCGAGGGACAGGCATTCGGATATCAGCCCCAGCATTTT. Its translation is CASSEGQAFGYQPQHF.

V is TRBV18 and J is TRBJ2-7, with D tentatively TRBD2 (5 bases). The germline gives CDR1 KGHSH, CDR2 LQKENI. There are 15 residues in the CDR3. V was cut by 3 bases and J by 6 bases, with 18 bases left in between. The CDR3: CASSPRENQEGEQYF. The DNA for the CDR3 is TGTGCCAGCTCACCTCGGGAAAATCAAGAAGGCGAGCAGTACTTC.

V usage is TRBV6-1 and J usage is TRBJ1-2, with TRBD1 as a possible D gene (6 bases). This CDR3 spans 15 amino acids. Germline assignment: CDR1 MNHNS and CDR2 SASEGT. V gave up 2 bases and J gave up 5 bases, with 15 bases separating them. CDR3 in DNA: TGTGCCAGCAGTGAAAAGCGATGGGACACGTATGGCTACACCTTC. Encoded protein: CASSEKRWDTYGYTF.

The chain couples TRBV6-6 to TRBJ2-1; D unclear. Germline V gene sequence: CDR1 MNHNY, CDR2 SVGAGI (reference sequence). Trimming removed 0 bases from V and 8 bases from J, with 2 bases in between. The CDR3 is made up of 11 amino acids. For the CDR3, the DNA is TGTGCCAGCAGTTACTCGGATGAGCAGTTCTTC. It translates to CASSYSDEQFF.

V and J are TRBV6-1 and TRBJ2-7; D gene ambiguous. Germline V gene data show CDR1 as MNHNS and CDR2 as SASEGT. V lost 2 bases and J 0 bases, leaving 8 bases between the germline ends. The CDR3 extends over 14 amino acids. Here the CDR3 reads CASSEQATSYEQYF. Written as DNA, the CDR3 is TGTGCCAGCAGTGAACAAGCTACCTCCTACGAGCAGTACTTC.

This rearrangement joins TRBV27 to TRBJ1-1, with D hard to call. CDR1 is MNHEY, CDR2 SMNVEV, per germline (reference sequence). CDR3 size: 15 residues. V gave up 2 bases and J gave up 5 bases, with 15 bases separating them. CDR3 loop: CASSLAPSLGTEAFF. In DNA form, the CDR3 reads TGTGCCAGCAGTTTAGCTCCCAGTCTGGGTACTGAAGCTTTCTTT.

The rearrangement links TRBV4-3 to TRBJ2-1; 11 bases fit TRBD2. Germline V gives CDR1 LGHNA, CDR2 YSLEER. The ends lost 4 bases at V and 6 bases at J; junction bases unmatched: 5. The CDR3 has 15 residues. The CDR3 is CASSPLGTSGNEQFF. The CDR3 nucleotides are TGCGCCAGCAGCCCCCTTGGGACTAGCGGCAATGAGCAGTTCTTC.

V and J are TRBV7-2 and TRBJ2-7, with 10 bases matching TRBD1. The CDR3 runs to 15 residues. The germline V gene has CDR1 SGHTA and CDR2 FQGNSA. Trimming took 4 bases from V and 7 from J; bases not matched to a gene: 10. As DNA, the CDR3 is TGTGCCAGCAGCTCCCACGCCGGGACAGGGGAAGAGCAGTACTTC. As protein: CASSSHAGTGEEQYF.

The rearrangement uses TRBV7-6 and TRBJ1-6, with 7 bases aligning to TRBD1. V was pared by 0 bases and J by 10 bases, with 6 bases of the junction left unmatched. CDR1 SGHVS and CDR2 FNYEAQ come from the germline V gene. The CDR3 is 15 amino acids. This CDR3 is CASSLADRVGSPLHF. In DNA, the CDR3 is TGTGCCAGCAGCTTAGCAGACAGGGTCGGATCACCCCTCCACTTT.